A single sample is the source of the 13 T cell receptor beta chains below, sequenced in a study of T-cell memory formation after mild COVID-19. TCRdb recomputed calls from the 5' RACE reads with MiXCR, one row per CDR3 protein. This table holds 150,000 to 200,000 distinct CDR3 sequences, about 14% found once. Sequencing was carried out using PBMCs or a T cell subset sorted from them (not recorded which). The receptors here all came from an adult woman who had mild COVID-19 (a few samples of this study predate the infection). Cell type and time point are not known.

CDR3 DNA: TGTGCCACCAGCAGGGGGACCGTACCTCAAATAGAGACCCAGTACTTC. Translation gives CATSRGTVPQIETQYF. The J gene is TRBJ2-5, the V gene TRBV15; D might be TRBD1 or TRBD2, each matching 5 bases. The length of the CDR3 is 16 residues. Germline V CDR1 and CDR2: LNHNV, YYDKDF (reference sequence). Trimming stripped 3 bases from V and 4 bases from J, with 18 bases between.

V is TRBV12-3 or TRBV12-4 and J is TRBJ2-1, with 8 positions matching TRBD1. V lost 7 bases to trimming and J lost 3 bases; unmatched junction nucleotides: 8. The CDR3 length is 15 residues. The CDR3 region has the DNA TGTGCCAGCATAACACAGGGGGGTATCTACAATGAGCAGTTCTTC. Translating it yields CASITQGGIYNEQFF.

This clonotype was seen only a few times. The chain recombines TRBV1 with TRBJ2-7; TRBD1, as called in the table, went unchecked against the DNA. TRBV1 is annotated as a pseudogene. The CDR3 has 16 residues. CDR3 sequence (DNA): TGCACCAGCAGCTTAATCAACCGGGACAGGGGACGCGAGCAGTACTTC. Translated: CTSSLINRDRGREQYF.

V usage is TRBV5-1 and J usage is TRBJ1-2; possible D gene TRBD1, 5 bases. The CDR3 has 16 residues. The germline V gene encodes CDR1 SGHRS and CDR2 YFSETQ. Between the trimmed V and J ends, which lost 0 bases and 5 bases, there was a span of 17 bases. This CDR3 reads CASSLGSGAARYGYTF. In DNA form, the CDR3 reads TGCGCCAGCAGCTTGGGGTCTGGGGCCGCTAGATATGGCTACACCTTC.

This sequence joins TRBV5-1 and TRBJ2-7, with 7 nucleotides matching TRBD1. CDR1 and CDR2 from the germline V gene are SGHRS and YFSETQ. After removal of 3 bases from V and 2 bases from J, the junction contained 5 bases not matched to a gene. This CDR3 contains 14 residues. The CDR3 spells CASSSTGLPYEQYF. The CDR3, as DNA: TGCGCCAGCAGCTCGACAGGGCTCCCCTACGAGCAGTACTTC.

There are many counts of this clonotype. No DNA is shown, since the ends of the CDR3 on it are uncertain; the CDR3 is the one TCRdb lists. The rearrangement joins TRBV20-1 to TRBJ2-1; TRBD2 is taken as the D call from the table, unchecked against the DNA. Counting both end residues, the CDR3 totals 13 amino acids. The germline V gene has CDR1 DFQATT and CDR2 SNEGSKA (reference sequence). CDR3 sequence reads: CSARGSFALGALF.

V gene TRBV6-2 or TRBV6-3 combines with J gene TRBJ2-1, with 10 bases identical to TRBD2. The CDR3 is made up of 23 amino acids. Germline V lookup: CDR1 MNHEY, CDR2 SVGEGT. V trimming: 6 bases; J trimming: 7 bases; junction bases outside the gene matches: 33. The CDR3 reads CASSQRVPDPLRSKREGPNEQFF. As DNA, the CDR3 is TGTGCCAGCAGCCAACGGGTCCCCGACCCGCTTCGGAGTAAGCGGGAGGGCCCTAATGAGCAGTTCTTC.

V gene TRBV14 combines with J gene TRBJ1-2, with D maybe TRBD1 (5 bases). The germline gives CDR1 SGHDN, CDR2 FVKESK. The CDR3 spans 13 residues. V was clipped by 4 bases and J by 8 bases, with 14 bases between them. CDR3: CASSPTRVWGYTF. The CDR3 DNA reads as TGTGCCAGCAGCCCCACCAGGGTATGGGGCTACACCTTC. Full variable domain (rest looked up from reference TRBV14 and TRBJ1-2): EAGVTQFPSHSVIEKGQTVTLRCDPISGHDNLYWYRRVMGKEIKFLLHFVKESKQDESGMPNNRFLAERTGGTYSTLKVQPAELEDSGVYFCASSPTRVWGYTFGSGTRLTVV.

V and J are TRBV7-6 and TRBJ2-5, with TRBD2 identical over 11 bases. The CDR3 loop spans 16 amino acids. V lost 3 bases and J lost 0; bases outside the gene matches: 3. Germline values: CDR1 SGHVS, CDR2 FNYEAQ. CDR3 DNA sequence: TGTGCCAGCAGCTTTGGGACTAGCGGAAACCAAGAGACCCAGTACTTC. As protein: CASSFGTSGNQETQYF.

The J gene is TRBJ1-4, the V gene TRBV30; maybe TRBD1 (5 bases). Germline V gives CDR1 GTSNPN, CDR2 SVGIG (reference sequence). V shed 0 bases and J shed 6 bases, with 17 bases lying between them. This CDR3 is 16 amino acids long. CDR3 protein: CAWSVVSIVTDEKLFF. In DNA form, the CDR3 reads TGTGCCTGGAGTGTAGTTTCCATTGTGACAGATGAAAAACTGTTTTTT.

The chain combines TRBV13 with TRBJ2-1; 11 bases line up with TRBD2. This CDR3 is built from 20 residues. CDR1 is PRHDT, CDR2 FYEKMQ, per germline (reference sequence). V dropped 4 bases and J dropped 0; count of bases not matched to a gene: 14. The chain's CDR3 is CASSSLAGAGDQSSYNEQFF. Here the CDR3 DNA reads TGTGCCAGCAGCTCACTAGCGGGAGCAGGGGATCAGAGCTCCTACAATGAGCAGTTCTTC.

The table lists this clonotype with a few counts. The chain joins TRBV7-9 to TRBJ1-2; no firm D call. The CDR3 runs to 13 residues. CDR1 is SEHNR, CDR2 FQNEAQ, per germline (reference sequence). V was cut by 0 bases and J by 6 bases, with 8 bases left in between. In DNA, the CDR3 is TGTGCCAGCAGCTTAGCGAACGGGAATGGCTACACCTTC. It yields the protein CASSLANGNGYTF.

The chain recombines TRBV20-1 with TRBJ2-1; TRBD2 matches 9 bases. V lost 6 bases to trimming and J lost 9 bases; unmatched junction nucleotides: 6. The CDR3 has 12 amino acids. Germline V CDR1 and CDR2: DFQATT, SNEGSKA (reference sequence). The CDR3 sequence: CSAGGGAGEQFF. DNA for the CDR3: TGCAGTGCAGGCGGGGGGGCCGGTGAGCAGTTCTTC.